This TCR beta chain was documented in a study of neurological immune-mediated disorders (dated by TCRdb to about 2019). Regarding the complete study: The study compared peripheral blood TCR-beta repertoires of HTLV-I-associated myelopathy (HAM/TSP) patients, multiple sclerosis patients and healthy controls using UMI-based sequencing. The cohort comprised roughly 65 subjects: around 15 HAM/TSP patients, 35 or so multiple sclerosis patients and approximately 20 healthy controls. The 90 to 110 TCR-beta libraries included longitudinal samples, technical triplicates and paired sorted CD4+ and CD8+ T-cell subsets alongside PBMC samples.

V trim: 6 bases; J trim: 6 bases; unmatched bases: 13. Inclusive of the bounding cysteine and phenylalanine, the CDR3 is 15 residues long. The sequence is cut down to CDR3 DNA, 45 bases in frame from base 1. CDR1 and CDR2 were assigned from the germline V gene as SNHLY and FYNNEI. This clonotype was found once. Its target antigen remains unknown. A much more abundant neighbour one base away suggests this may be a read error. cDNA was synthesized by template-switch 5'RACE using a primer carrying a 10-nucleotide random unique molecular identifier by which each TCR transcript was tagged. Every sequencing run yielded over 160 million TCR-beta sequences covering 15-18 subjects. Total RNA was extracted with the RNeasy kit. The KAPA Real-time Library Amplification kit was used to amplify TCR-beta VDJ regions with primers for the TCR constant region and the 5'RACE anchor. Sample indexes and Illumina adaptors were added in a first PCR, after which library yield was increased in a second PCR. After purification with Ampure beads, the TCR product of roughly 650 bp was size-selected on a 2% E-gel SizeSelection system. Before pooling, library quality was checked on a Bioanalyzer, concentration was measured with Qubit, and libraries were quantified with the Kapa Library Quantification kit. Paired-end 2 x 150 bp sequencing of the libraries was performed on an Illumina HiSeq 2500. To increase sequence diversity, about 23-32% phiX was spiked into each library pool. As for the original processing: The quality-filtered reads were processed with the UMI-based MiGEC pipeline, whose error correction step removed more than 85% of the raw TCR sequences. VDJ genes were aligned to IMGT germline references, and clonotypes were defined by unique CDR3 amino acid sequence plus V-J genes. Clonal expansion, Shannon diversity and CDR3 relatedness were evaluated with VDJtools (CalcPairwiseDistances, ClusterSamples), while phylogenetic trees were built in CLCbio workbench. A clone was classed as expanded if it had 8 or more unique UMIs, a cutoff based on coefficient-of-variation modelling across technical triplicates. The public sequencing data were trimmed at Q25 with fastp and processed into clonotypes with MiXCR by TCRdb, which kept only in-frame beta chains. Rows with one shared CDR3 protein collapse into an entry with the most common genes and DNA. TCRdb's processing, not the authors' own work, is the source of the V and J calls. The sample table shows about 41,000 distinct CDR3 sequences, and around 15% are seen once. Roughly 3.5% of the sample rests with the top ten.

Sorted-subset TCR libraries were prepared from approximately 1 million sorted CD4+ or CD8+ T cells. Peripheral blood was subjected to Ficoll-Hypaque density gradient centrifugation to isolate PBMCs, which were then cryopreserved in liquid nitrogen. The study also sequenced paired sorted CD4+ and CD8+ subsets from healthy controls, HAM/TSP patients and MS patients. On the study overall, not on this receptor specifically: No identical CDR3 amino acid sequences were shared among expanded clones across subjects, suggesting private TCR-beta repertoires in all groups. TCR clonal expansion was greatest in HAM/TSP patients and smallest in MS patients, who ranked below even healthy controls.

Sample: CD4+ T cells from blood. The clonotype originates from a woman between 55 and 75 years old with HTLV-1-associated myelopathy (HAM/TSP). Rearrangement joined TRBV2 to TRBJ1-2; 7 bases in the middle match TRBD1. The CDR3 amino acid sequence is: CASRLQGISWNGYTF. The nucleotides read TGTGCCAGCAGACTACAGGGGATCTCCTGGAATGGCTACACCTTC.